The 32 T cell receptor beta chains reported below all come from one sample, sequenced in a study of tumor-infiltrating lymphocytes in primary liver carcinoma. The researchers produced TCR beta cDNA from approximately 550 ng total RNA with a constant-region primer. Each TCR beta library was derived from three nested multiplex PCR rounds that employed slightly modified ARM-PCR. The first two PCR rounds, roughly 10 cycles each, used TRBV1-TRBV30 forward primers and a C-beta reverse primer. TCRdb redid the calling of the multiplex PCR reads with MiXCR, one entry per CDR3 protein. The table records about 60,000 distinct CDR3 sequences, 71% of them present only once. From unsorted bulk tissue weighing roughly 18-31 mg, DNA and RNA were co-extracted. Sequences were obtained from liver tumor tissue from sampling region 4. The subset: tumor region T4, right-lateral pole. The receptors here all came from a man aged 40-50 years with primary liver carcinoma and hepatitis B virus infection.

V gene TRBV14 combines with J gene TRBJ2-1, with D maybe TRBD1 (5 bases). Germline V lookup: CDR1 SGHDN, CDR2 FVKESK. V lost 5 bases to trimming and J lost 0 bases, with 14 bases between them. The CDR3 is 16 amino acids. The CDR3 loop reads CASSTPVDSSYNEQFF. In DNA form, the CDR3 reads TGTGCCAGCAGCACGCCAGTAGACAGCTCCTACAATGAGCAGTTCTTC.

V usage is TRBV11-1 and J usage is TRBJ2-3, with D tentatively TRBD1 or TRBD2 (5 bases each). Germline V gives CDR1 SGHAT, CDR2 FQDESV (reference sequence). Trimming removed 4 bases from V and 1 base from J, with 24 bases in between. CDR3 size: 19 residues. The CDR3 spells CASSSGGSSVEARTDTQYF. Here the CDR3 DNA reads TGTGCCAGCAGCTCTGGGGGAAGCTCTGTTGAAGCACGCACAGATACGCAGTATTTT.

Comment on this clonotype: At one of its ends the junction is not consistent with the germline gene, which may arise from a read error. V gene TRBV29-1 combines with J gene TRBJ1-5, with D maybe TRBD1 (5 bases). The CDR3 is 12 amino acids. CDR1 and CDR2 from the germline V gene are SQVTM and ANQGSEA. DNA for the CDR3: TGCAGTGTTGGCGGGGCGGGGCACCCCCAGCATTTT. Amino acids: CSVGGAGHPQHF.

Worth noting for this clonotype: The conserved phenylalanine or tryptophan normally closing the CDR3 is absent here, so this likely arose from a read error. The DNA is left out, because the CDR3 cannot be placed on it with certainty; the CDR3 is given as TCRdb lists it. The chain recombines TRBV6-1 with TRBJ1-2. CDR1 MNHNS and CDR2 SASEGT come from the germline V gene. The length of the CDR3 is 17 amino acids, counting both ends. The CDR3 sequence: CASSEASPGGAIRGYTS.

Of note for this clonotype: An end of the junction does not agree with germline; a read error may underlie this. This chain links TRBV12-3 or TRBV12-4 with TRBJ2-5; D tentatively fits TRBD1 or TRBD2 (5 bases each). The CDR3 totals 17 residues. The CDR3 bases are TGTGCCAGCAGTTCACCAAGGCCGGGACCTCACAAAGATACCCAGTACTTT. Its protein product is CASSSPRPGPHKDTQYF.

Comments on this clonotype: Relative to the germline gene, one junction end is altered; a read error may explain this. This chain links TRBV5-1 with TRBJ2-7; 7 nucleotides match TRBD2. Germline loops: CDR1 SGHRS, CDR2 YFSETQ. This CDR3 has 15 amino acids. CDR3 coding DNA: TGCGCCATCAGCTCCACGTCGGGAGGCGCTTACGAGCAGTACTTC. This codes for CAISSTSGGAYEQYF.

Remarks on this clonotype: At one end, the junction sequence differs from germline, possibly due to a read error. The chain carries TRBV24-1 and TRBJ2-3, with 13 bases aligning to TRBD2. Germline V gene data show CDR1 as KGHDR and CDR2 as SFDVKD. CDR3 size: 16 residues. The CDR3 DNA reads TGTGTCACCAGTGATACTAGGACTAGCGGGAGAGATACGCAGTATTTT. Amino acids: CVTSDTRTSGRDTQYF.

Concerning this clonotype: In this CDR3 the conserved last residue, phenylalanine or tryptophan, is missing, so a read error is likely. V gene TRBV4-3 combines with J gene TRBJ2-5; the match to TRBD2 covers 12 bases. This CDR3 has 17 residues. Germline CDR1 LGHNA, CDR2 YSLEER. The CDR3 reads CAGSLVLAGGGQDTQYL. CDR3 nucleotides: TGCGCCGGCAGCTTAGTACTAGCGGGAGGAGGCCAAGATACCCAGTACTTA.

The chain carries TRBV4-1 and TRBJ2-7; the D gene is possibly TRBD1 (6 bases). Deletions cut 8 bases from V and 2 bases from J, with 28 bases between. CDR1 is MGHRA, CDR2 YSYEKL, per germline. The CDR3 loop spans 18 amino acids. This CDR3 is CASGPNSPGTSVPYEQYF. The CDR3 DNA is TGCGCCAGCGGCCCGAATTCGCCCGGGACAAGCGTACCCTACGAGCAGTACTTC.

As regards this clonotype: A much bigger clone sits one base away, suggesting this may be a read error. This chain joins TRBV2 and TRBJ2-7; TRBD1 might be the D (5 bases). This CDR3 contains 13 residues. The germline V and J ends were trimmed by 7 bases and 4 bases, with 14 bases remaining between them. The germline V gene has CDR1 SNHLY and CDR2 FYNNEI. CDR3 in DNA: TGTGCCAGCAACGCCAGGGCAGAATACGAGCAGTACTTC. It is translated as CASNARAEYEQYF.

A note on this clonotype: No conserved phenylalanine or tryptophan ends this CDR3, so it is likely a read error. The rearrangement joins TRBV6-2 or TRBV6-3 to TRBJ2-2; D is possibly TRBD2 (5 bases). CDR1 is MNHEY, CDR2 SVGEGT, per germline. The CDR3 has 14 amino acids. Deletions cut 0 bases from V and 3 bases from J, with 5 bases between. DNA for the CDR3: TGTGCCAGCAGTTACTCTAGCGACACCGGGGAGCTGTTTCTT. This translates into CASSYSSDTGELFL.

A word on this clonotype: The junction departs from germline at one end; a sequencing error may be responsible. The V and J genes are TRBV11-2 and TRBJ1-4, with no clear D. This CDR3 is built from 16 residues. Germline CDR1 is SGHAT and CDR2 is FQNNGV. The chain's CDR3 is CACSKTPGRTKEKLFF. Written as DNA, the CDR3 is TGTGCCTGCAGCAAGACTCCAGGAAGAACAAAAGAAAAACTGTTTTTT.

In the case of this clonotype: One end of the junction is discordant with germline, which a read error may explain. CDR3 coding DNA: TGCAGCGCCCGCCCATTGGGGAATGGGCAGTTCTTC. As protein: CSARPLGNGQFF. This rearrangement joins TRBV29-1 to TRBJ2-1; D call uncertain. Germline-derived CDR1 and CDR2 are SQVTM and ANQGSEA. The CDR3 runs 12 residues.

The chain is built from TRBV12-3 or TRBV12-4 and TRBJ2-7; TRBD1 agrees at 8 bases. V was clipped by 1 base and J by 4 bases; unmatched bases: 6. The CDR3 has 15 residues. The CDR3, as DNA: TGTGCCAGCAGTTTAGGGCAGGGGGCTGCTTACGAGCAGTACTTC. Its protein is CASSLGQGAAYEQYF.

On this clonotype itself: Because the CDR3 is missing its conserved closing phenylalanine or tryptophan, this is likely a read error. Because the CDR3's place on the DNA is in doubt, the DNA is left out and the CDR3 is given as listed by TCRdb. The chain joins TRBV6-2 or TRBV6-3 to TRBJ2-4; the D call in the table, TRBD2, was not verified against the DNA. The CDR3 extends over 16 residues, inclusive of both ends. Per the germline V gene, CDR1 is MNHEY and CDR2 is SVGEGT. CDR3 sequence: CVSSYSLAGAKNIQYS.

About this clonotype itself: It may be a read error: a sequence one base away is much more abundant. The J gene is TRBJ2-1, the V gene TRBV11-1; 12 bases match TRBD2. CDR3 length: 17 amino acids. Per germline, CDR1 SGHAT and CDR2 FQDESV (reference sequence). V dropped 4 bases and J dropped 9; count of bases not matched to a gene: 13. The DNA of the CDR3 is TGTGCCAGCAGCTCCCCTCCTAGCGGGAGGGCCTTCAGTGAGCAGTTCTTC. Encoded protein: CASSSPPSGRAFSEQFF.

With regard to this clonotype: Its ends do not fully match the called genes, so a read error is possible. This chain joins TRBV7-9 and TRBJ2-1, with TRBD1 identical over 7 bases. The tail of the sequence fits TRBJ2-7 better, so the J call may be wrong. CDR1 is SEHNR and CDR2 is FQNEAQ in the germline V gene (reference sequence). The CDR3 is 14 residues long. CDR3 in amino acids: CAISARQGHNEQYF. DNA of the CDR3: TGTGCCATCAGCGCGAGACAGGGCCACAATGAGCAGTACTTC.

This clonotype was detected only a few times. A much more abundant neighbour one base away suggests this may be a read error. V usage is TRBV29-1 and J usage is TRBJ1-1; possibly TRBD1 for D (5 bases). Germline loops: CDR1 SQVTM, CDR2 ANQGSEA. The CDR3 contains 12 residues. CDR3 sequence: CSVRWGATEALF. The CDR3 DNA reads TGCAGCGTTCGATGGGGCGCGACTGAAGCTCTCTTT.

As to this clonotype: This CDR3 fails to terminate in the conserved phenylalanine or tryptophan, so it likely reflects a read error. The V gene is TRBV4-3, the J gene TRBJ2-3; D is ambiguous. Germline assignment: CDR1 LGHNA and CDR2 YSLEER. Trimming cost V 2 bases and J 6 bases, with 12 bases left between them. The length of the CDR3 is 14 residues. The CDR3 loop reads CASSQLGLSDTQYY. The DNA of the CDR3 is TGCGCCAGCAGCCAACTCGGCCTGAGCGATACGCAGTATTAT.

The chain couples TRBV5-1 to TRBJ1-2, with TRBD1 matching over 8 bases. The CDR3 runs to 16 residues. Germline CDR1 and CDR2: SGHRS and YFSETQ. V shed 6 bases and J 8 bases; nucleotides not matched to a gene: 18. The DNA of the CDR3 is TGCGCCAGCACCTCTTGGACAGGGATGCGCACGAGGGGCTACACCTTC. Protein: CASTSWTGMRTRGYTF.

Of note for this clonotype: An end of the junction does not agree with germline; a read error may underlie this. The chain combines TRBV6-1 with TRBJ2-1; no definite D call. The CDR3 sequence is 12 residues long. Germline assignment: CDR1 MNHNS and CDR2 SASEGT. The CDR3 DNA is TGTGTCAGCTGTGAACGCGAGATAAAGCAGTTCTTC. Its translation: CVSCEREIKQFF.

Comments on this clonotype: As the CDR3 is not closed by the conserved phenylalanine or tryptophan, this likely results from a read error. The V and J genes are TRBV11-2 and TRBJ2-7; tentatively, D is TRBD2 (5 bases). Trimming stripped 2 bases from V and 2 bases from J, with 13 bases between. Germline loops: CDR1 SGHAT, CDR2 FQNNGV. The CDR3 covers 15 residues. CDR3 protein: CASSLSTGIAYEQYS. In DNA, the CDR3 is TGTGCCAGCAGCTTATCCACGGGGATTGCCTACGAGCAGTACTCC.

For this clonotype: The conserved phenylalanine or tryptophan normally closing the CDR3 is absent here, so this likely arose from a read error. V gene TRBV6-2 or TRBV6-3 combines with J gene TRBJ2-1; 13 bases are a match to TRBD2. The CDR3 runs 13 residues. Germline-derived CDR1 and CDR2 are MNHEY and SVGEGT. The CDR3 loop is CDSGLAGVNEQFL. The CDR3 DNA sequence: TGTGACAGCGGACTAGCGGGAGTGAATGAGCAGTTCTTA.

This clonotype was picked up a small number of times. This could be a read error, since a much larger clone is one nucleotide away. The CDR3 region is CDSSLEGGGGDTQYF. The DNA for the CDR3 is TGTGACAGCAGCCTTGAGGGGGGAGGAGGAGATACGCAGTATTTT. The chain has TRBV4-2 and TRBJ2-3; D tentatively reads TRBD1 or TRBD2 (6 bases each). This CDR3 has 15 residues. Germline CDR1 is LGHNA and CDR2 is YNFKEQ.

Note on this clonotype: Being one base from a much bigger clone, this may be a read error. The chain carries TRBV4-1 and TRBJ1-2; D call uncertain. Germline V gene data show CDR1 as MGHRA and CDR2 as YSYEKL. The ends were cut back, 4 bases at V and 2 bases at J, with 14 bases in the middle. The CDR3 consists of 15 residues. The CDR3 spells CASSLSTGLNYGYTF. CDR3 bases: TGCGCCAGCAGCCTGTCCACTGGACTCAACTATGGCTACACCTTC.

On this clonotype: The junction departs from germline at one end; a sequencing error may be responsible. The rearrangement joins TRBV10-3 to TRBJ2-7, with D perhaps matching TRBD2 (5 bases). Germline lookup yields CDR1 ENHRY and CDR2 SYGVKD. CDR3 length equals 14 residues. The CDR3 spells CTITDTGKEDEQYF. The CDR3 DNA reads as TGTACCATCACTGACACGGGGAAGGAGGACGAGCAGTACTTC.

Of note for this clonotype: Since the CDR3 does not end with the conserved phenylalanine or tryptophan, this likely comes from a read error. The chain combines TRBV29-1 with TRBJ2-5; D not resolved. Germline V gene data show CDR1 as SQVTM and CDR2 as ANQGSEA. The CDR3 extends over 14 amino acids. The CDR3: CSGEFPAAQETQYL. CDR3 sequence (DNA): TGCAGCGGTGAATTCCCAGCCGCCCAAGAGACCCAGTACTTA.

About this clonotype: A read error may produce the germline difference seen at one junction end. The rearrangement joins TRBV4-1 to TRBJ2-1; no reliable D call. In germline, CDR1 is MGHRA, CDR2 YSYEKL. This CDR3 spans 16 amino acids. CDR3 coding DNA: TGCGCCAACAGCCAAGAAGCAGCGACCGGCTACAATGAGCAGTTCTTC. Encoded protein: CANSQEAATGYNEQFF.

For this clonotype: At one of its ends the junction is not consistent with the germline gene, which may arise from a read error. This sequence joins TRBV10-3 and TRBJ2-2; TRBD2 is a possible D gene (6 bases). CDR1 is ENHRY and CDR2 is SYGVKD in the germline V gene. This CDR3 is 17 amino acids long. The CDR3 DNA is TGTGCCATCAGTGAGTCGGGCGGGACCAGGCACACCGGGGAGCAGTTTTTT. It specifies CAISESGGTRHTGEQFF.

As regards this clonotype: One end of the junction varies from germline; a read error may be responsible. The chain employs TRBV29-1 and TRBJ2-7; TRBD2 aligns across 10 bases. Germline CDR1 is SQVTM and CDR2 is ANQGSEA. This CDR3 contains 14 residues. The CDR3 here is CSIDTSGTEAEQYF. Here the CDR3 DNA reads TGCAGCATTGATACTAGCGGGACCGAAGCCGAGCAGTACTTC.

The rearrangement links TRBV19 to TRBJ1-1; D is perhaps TRBD1 (6 bases). The CDR3 sequence is 14 residues long. From germline, CDR1 is LNHDA and CDR2 SQIVND (reference sequence). Deletions cut 4 bases from V and 4 bases from J, with 13 bases between. The CDR3 sequence is CASSSGTFGTEAFF. In DNA form, the CDR3 reads TGTGCCAGTAGTAGCGGGACATTCGGCACTGAAGCTTTCTTT.

For this clonotype: At one of its ends the junction is not consistent with the germline gene, which may arise from a read error. The V gene is TRBV11-2, the J gene TRBJ2-7; no definite D call. Germline CDR1 is SGHAT and CDR2 is FQNNGV. The CDR3 contains 14 residues. The CDR3 spells CASSLTGGAYEQHF. DNA of the CDR3: TGTGCCAGCAGCTTAACCGGCGGAGCCTACGAGCAGCACTTC.